The 15 T cell receptor beta chains below all came from one sample that was sequenced in a study of human T cells and chemical hapten exposure. Using its own MiXCR run on the RACE reads, TCRdb lists one record per CDR3 protein. Of fewer than 300,000 distinct CDR3 sequences in the sample, about 7.7% were seen once. Time point reported: pre-sensitization, week 0. Regarding treatment: therapeutic diphenylcyclopropenone sensitization with weekly scalp DPC. Sequences were derived from whole blood, sampled in connection with sensitization to the hapten diphenylcyclopropenone (DPC). These receptors originate from a man aged 18 to 30 with alopecia areata. Some clones in this sample may be carry-over from other donors' samples.

The chain links TRBV7-2 to TRBJ1-4; D not certain. CDR3 length equals 16 residues. V was pared by 1 base and J by 2 bases, with 11 bases between. CDR1 and CDR2 from the germline V gene are SGHTA and FQGNSA. CDR3 sequence reads: CASSLVKGFTNEKLFF. The DNA of the CDR3 is TGTGCCAGCAGCTTAGTTAAGGGCTTCACTAATGAAAAACTGTTTTTT.

This clonotype was seen repeatedly, ten times or more. This chain uses TRBV20-1 with TRBJ2-2, with D tentatively TRBD1 (6 bases). Germline CDR1 reads DFQATT; CDR2 reads SNEGSKA (reference sequence). Trimming pared 2 bases from V and 1 base from J, leaving 14 bases between. The CDR3 consists of 16 residues. CDR3 loop: CSARMGWTENTGELFF. The CDR3 region has the DNA TGCAGTGCTAGAATGGGTTGGACAGAGAACACCGGGGAGCTGTTTTTT.

This clonotype was observed many times. V usage is TRBV5-5 and J usage is TRBJ1-4; 8 nucleotides line up with TRBD1. Germline trimming cut 3 bases from V and 5 bases from J; bases unmatched to any gene: 9. The length of the CDR3 is 16 residues. Germline CDR1 is SGHKS and CDR2 is YYEKEE (reference sequence). The CDR3 spells CASSSPDRGRNEKLFF. In DNA, the CDR3 is TGTGCCAGCAGCTCCCCTGACAGGGGCCGCAATGAAAAACTGTTTTTT.

The V gene is TRBV7-2, the J gene TRBJ1-5; a weak D match, TRBD1 (6 bases). The CDR3 is made up of 15 amino acids. Germline loops: CDR1 SGHTA, CDR2 FQGNSA. Trimming shortened V by 1 base and J by 3 bases, and 10 bases separated the two germline ends. Written as DNA, the CDR3 is TGTGCCAGCAGCTTAGTTTCAGGGGTCAATCAGCCCCAGCATTTT. Translated: CASSLVSGVNQPQHF.

This clonotype has only a few counts. This sequence joins TRBV11-2 and TRBJ1-2, with 7 nucleotides matching TRBD1. The J segment lost 6 bases and the V segment lost 5 bases, leaving 12 bases of the junction unmatched. The CDR3 contains 15 residues. Germline CDR1 is SGHAT and CDR2 is FQNNGV. The CDR3 DNA reads as TGTGCCAGCAGCAACGTCGACAGGGCGTTCCATGGCTACACCTTC. Protein sequence: CASSNVDRAFHGYTF.

The sample holds a few counts of this clonotype. The chain joins TRBV5-4 to TRBJ2-1; TRBD1 or TRBD2 may be the D gene (6 bases each). The V and J ends lost 5 bases and 6 bases respectively, with 12 bases between them. The CDR3 is 13 residues long. Germline V gene data show CDR1 as SGHNT and CDR2 as YYREEE (reference sequence). The CDR3 here is CASRGGQLNEQFF. The CDR3 nucleotides read TGTGCCAGCAGGGGGGGCCAGCTCAATGAGCAGTTCTTC. The full variable domain, completed using reference TRBV5-4 and TRBJ2-1, is ETGVTQSPTHLIKTRGQQVTLRCSSQSGHNTVSWYQQALGQGPQFIFQYYREEENGRGNFPPRFSGLQFPNYSSELNVNALELDDSALYLCASRGGQLNEQFFGPGTRLTVL.

The chain has TRBV28 and TRBJ2-1, with 12 bases fitting TRBD2. The length of the CDR3 is 14 residues. The V segment lost 8 bases and the J segment 6 bases; nucleotides outside the gene matches: 5. In germline, CDR1 is MDHEN, CDR2 SYDVKM. The CDR3 is CASGTSGGPNEQFF. The CDR3 region has the DNA TGTGCCAGCGGAACTAGCGGGGGGCCCAATGAGCAGTTCTTC.

The V gene is TRBV10-3, the J gene TRBJ1-5; D is uncertain. Germline V gene sequence: CDR1 ENHRY, CDR2 SYGVKD. CDR3 length: 14 amino acids. With 6 bases removed from V and 5 bases from J, the gap between germline ends came to 14 bases. CDR3 residues: CAIRSDKNHQPQHF. The CDR3 DNA sequence: TGTGCCATCAGATCCGACAAAAACCATCAGCCCCAGCATTTT.

The rearrangement uses TRBV4-3 and TRBJ1-1; perhaps TRBD1 as D (5 bases). The CDR3 length is 14 residues. V was trimmed by 2 bases and J by 4 bases, leaving 11 bases between them. Germline V gene sequence: CDR1 LGHNA, CDR2 YSLEER. The CDR3 loop is CASSQRGAGTEAFF. CDR3 nucleotide sequence: TGCGCCAGCAGCCAACGAGGGGCTGGCACTGAAGCTTTCTTT.

This clonotype was recorded many times. The CDR3 loop reads CASSGQGGGYTF. CDR3 sequence (DNA): TGTGCCAGCAGCGGCCAGGGAGGCGGCTACACCTTC. The rearrangement uses TRBV4-2 and TRBJ1-2, with D possibly TRBD1 on 5 matching bases. The ends were cut back, 5 bases at V and 8 bases at J, with 12 bases in the middle. CDR1 and CDR2 (germline): LGHNA, YNFKEQ. This CDR3 has 12 residues.

CDR3 in DNA: TGTGCCAGCAGTTTACCTCCGGGTCGCTATGGCTACACCTTC. Translating gives CASSLPPGRYGYTF. The chain is built from TRBV28 and TRBJ1-2; D uncertain. Per germline, CDR1 MDHEN and CDR2 SYDVKM. Trimming removed 2 bases at V and 4 bases at J, with 11 bases between. The CDR3 length is 14 residues.

The chain is built from TRBV7-9 and TRBJ2-3; D call uncertain. Germline V gene lookup returns CDR1 SEHNR and CDR2 FQNEAQ (reference sequence). Trimming stripped 5 bases from V and 0 bases from J, with 15 bases between. The CDR3 spans 16 residues. This chain's CDR3 is CASSPAFDRSTDTQYF. In nucleotides, the CDR3 is TGTGCCAGCAGCCCCGCCTTCGACCGGAGCACAGATACGCAGTATTTT.

This clonotype came up many times. This chain uses TRBV4-1 with TRBJ1-2; possibly TRBD1 for D (5 bases). The CDR3 loop spans 17 amino acids. V lost 0 bases to trimming and J lost 0 bases, with 14 bases between them. Looked up from germline, CDR1 is MGHRA and CDR2 is YSYEKL. CDR3 loop: CASSQDLRGRANYGYTF. CDR3 bases: TGCGCCAGCAGCCAAGATCTTCGCGGCAGGGCTAACTATGGCTACACCTTC.

This clonotype came up a few times. V and J are TRBV28 and TRBJ2-1; tentatively, D is TRBD2 (7 bases). The CDR3 has 14 amino acids. V lost 1 base and J lost 9, with 13 bases in between. Germline V gives CDR1 MDHEN, CDR2 SYDVKM. The CDR3 region is CASSLSGGAVEQFF. The CDR3 region has the DNA TGTGCCAGCAGTTTATCTGGGGGGGCTGTTGAGCAGTTCTTC.

This clonotype was seen more than once but under ten times. The gene calls are TRBV27 and TRBJ2-5; weak D call: TRBD1 (5 bases). V dropped 2 bases and J dropped 3 bases, with 10 bases sitting between them. Germline assignment: CDR1 MNHEY and CDR2 SMNVEV (reference sequence). The CDR3 totals 14 residues. The CDR3 bases are TGTGCCAGCAGTTTAGATTACAGGAAAGAGACCCAGTACTTC. This translates into CASSLDYRKETQYF.